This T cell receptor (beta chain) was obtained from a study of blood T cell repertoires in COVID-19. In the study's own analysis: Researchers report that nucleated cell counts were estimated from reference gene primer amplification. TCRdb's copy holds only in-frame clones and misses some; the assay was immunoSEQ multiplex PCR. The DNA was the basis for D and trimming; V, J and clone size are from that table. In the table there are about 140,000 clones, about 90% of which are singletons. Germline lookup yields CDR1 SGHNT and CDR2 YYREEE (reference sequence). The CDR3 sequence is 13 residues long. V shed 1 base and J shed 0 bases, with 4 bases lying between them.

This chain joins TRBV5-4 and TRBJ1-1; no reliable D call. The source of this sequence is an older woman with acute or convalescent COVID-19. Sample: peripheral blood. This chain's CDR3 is CASSLTVNTEAFF. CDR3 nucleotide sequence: TGTGCCAGCAGCTTGACTGTGAACACTGAAGCTTTCTTT.